These 26 T cell receptor beta chains were all obtained from the same sample, sequenced in a study of blood T cell repertoires in COVID-19. Here immunoSEQ multiplex PCR was the method, and the copy in TCRdb shows in-frame clones only, minus some. The table lists more than 250,000 clones, approximately 92% of them singletons. The specimen was PBMCs or T cells enriched from blood (not recorded which). The receptor source for this set is a woman between 25 and 40 years old who had recovered from COVID-19.

The CDR3 spells CASSPVEGGGSPLHF. The CDR3 bases are TGTGCCAGCAGCCCCGTGGAGGGAGGGGGTTCACCCCTCCACTTT. The chain recombines TRBV27 with TRBJ1-6, with a possible D match to TRBD1 (6 bases). Per germline, CDR1 MNHEY and CDR2 SMNVEV (reference sequence). The CDR3 has 15 residues. Trimming shortened V by 6 bases and J by 9 bases, and 18 bases separated the two germline ends.

The V and J genes are TRBV15 and TRBJ2-4, with TRBD2 matching 7 bases. The J segment lost 8 bases and the V segment lost 3 bases, leaving 4 bases of the junction unmatched. From germline, CDR1 is LNHNV and CDR2 YYDKDF (reference sequence). This CDR3 is 13 amino acids long. CDR3 loop: CATSRGGTDIQYF. CDR3 nucleotide sequence: TGTGCCACCAGCAGGGGAGGGACGGACATTCAGTACTTC.

The chain combines TRBV7-8 with TRBJ1-2, with 7 nucleotides matching TRBD1. CDR1 is SGHVS and CDR2 is FQNEAQ in the germline V gene. J lost 4 bases, V lost 5 bases, and 7 bases had no gene match. The CDR3 extends over 14 amino acids. This CDR3 is CASSRDRAGYGYTF. In nucleotides, the CDR3 is TGTGCCAGCAGCCGAGACAGGGCCGGCTATGGCTACACCTTC.

The rearrangement uses TRBV5-6 and TRBJ2-7; D is perhaps TRBD1 (5 bases). The CDR3 loop spans 13 amino acids. From germline, CDR1 is SGHDT and CDR2 YYEEEE. Trimming cost V 2 bases and J 2 bases, with 8 bases left between them. The DNA of the CDR3 is TGTGCCAGCAGCTTTCAAGGGGCCTACGAGCAGTACTTC. Encoded protein: CASSFQGAYEQYF.

The rearrangement links TRBV28 to TRBJ2-7; D might be TRBD1 (6 bases). V lost 7 bases and J lost 6, with 19 bases in between. The CDR3 totals 14 residues. CDR1 and CDR2 from the germline V gene are MDHEN and SYDVKM. This CDR3 is CASKTGQLISEQYF. The DNA of the CDR3 is TGTGCCAGCAAAACCGGACAGCTTATCTCCGAGCAGTACTTC.

The CDR3 DNA is TGTGCCACCAGCAGTTCCTCCCTGGCTCAAGAGACCCAGTACTTC. Protein sequence: CATSSSSLAQETQYF. This chain links TRBV15 with TRBJ2-5, with no clear D. Germline CDR1 reads LNHNV; CDR2 reads YYDKDF (reference sequence). Trimming took 3 bases from V and 2 from J, leaving 13 bases between them. This CDR3 has 15 amino acids. Supplemented by reference TRBV15 and TRBJ2-5, the full variable domain reads DAMVIQNPRYQVTQFGKPVTLSCSQTLNHNVMYWYQQKSSQAPKLLFHYYDKDFNNEADTPDNFQSRRPNTSFCFLDIRSPGLGDTAMYLCATSSSSLAQETQYFGPGTRLLVL.

The chain carries TRBV9 and TRBJ1-3; D not resolved. The CDR3 length is 14 residues. CDR1 is SGDLS, CDR2 YYNGEE, per germline. The germline V and J ends were trimmed by 0 bases and 2 bases, with 6 bases remaining between them. In nucleotides, the CDR3 is TGTGCCAGCAGCGTAGAGCCAACTGGAAACACCATATATTTT. This gives the protein CASSVEPTGNTIYF.

The chain joins TRBV20-1 to TRBJ1-1; perhaps TRBD1 as D (5 bases). Trimming pared 1 base from V and 14 bases from J, leaving 14 bases between. Germline CDR1 DFQATT, CDR2 SNEGSKA (reference sequence). This CDR3 is built from 11 residues. The CDR3 bases are TGCAGTGCTAGAGGCACCCCTGGGGCGTTCTTT. The encoded protein is CSARGTPGAFF.

This clone is a singleton in its sample. The chain carries TRBV11-2 and TRBJ2-7; 7 bases fit TRBD1. Germline CDR1 SGHAT, CDR2 FQNNGV. V dropped 2 bases and J dropped 2; count of bases not matched to a gene: 0. The CDR3 is made up of 13 amino acids. CDR3 sequence (DNA): TGTGCCAGCAGCTTACAGGGGGCCTACGAGCAGTACTTC. Its translation: CASSLQGAYEQYF. The complete variable domain, with remaining parts taken from reference TRBV11-2 and TRBJ2-7, reads EAGVAQSPRYKIIEKRQSVAFWCNPISGHATLYWYQQILGQGPKLLIQFQNNGVVDDSQLPKDRFSAERLKGVDSTLKIQPAKLEDSAVYLCASSLQGAYEQYFGPGTRLTVT.

The V call is TRBV4-2, the J call TRBJ2-1; 13 positions match TRBD2. Germline V gene sequence: CDR1 LGHNA, CDR2 YNFKEQ. The J segment lost 6 bases and the V segment lost 1 base, leaving 15 bases of the junction unmatched. The CDR3 extends over 20 amino acids. CDR3 bases: TGTGCCAGCAGCCAAGTAGGAGGGACTAGCGGGGTCCGGAGACGCAATGAGCAGTTCTTC. Protein: CASSQVGGTSGVRRRNEQFF.

J is TRBJ2-7 and V is TRBV6-5, with 8 bases aligning to TRBD2. CDR3 length: 14 residues. V was pared by 10 bases and J by 8 bases, with 16 bases of the junction left unmatched. Germline lookup yields CDR1 MNHEY and CDR2 SVGAGI. The CDR3 protein is CATTGRGALRKQYF. The CDR3 region has the DNA TGTGCCACCACCGGGAGGGGTGCTTTAAGGAAGCAGTACTTC.

In this sample, this clone turned up once. This chain connects TRBV28 to TRBJ2-7, with TRBD2 identical over 9 bases. The junction had 17 bases not matched to a gene; V was cut back by 7 bases and J by 4 bases. The germline V gene encodes CDR1 MDHEN and CDR2 SYDVKM. This CDR3 has 17 amino acids. The CDR3 bases are TGTGCCAGCACCCCCTCCATGGGAGCGGGAGGCCGGTACGAGCAGTACTTC. This gives the protein CASTPSMGAGGRYEQYF.

This clone appeared once. The rearrangement uses TRBV6-6 and TRBJ2-7; 8 bases match TRBD1. The germline gives CDR1 MNHNY, CDR2 SVGAGI (reference sequence). The length of the CDR3 is 14 residues. With 5 bases clipped from V and 2 bases from J, the junction kept 5 bases outside the gene matches. The DNA for the CDR3 is TGTGCCAGCAGTGGGCGGACAGGGACCTACGAGCAGTACTTC. Its translation is CASSGRTGTYEQYF.

The CDR3 spells CASSMYAEGTHQYF. CDR3 in DNA: TGTGCCAGTAGTATGTACGCTGAGGGGACTCATCAGTACTTC. This sequence joins TRBV19 and TRBJ2-4, with a tentative D call TRBD2 (6 bases). The CDR3 has 14 residues. V dropped 3 bases and J dropped 12 bases, with 18 bases sitting between them. Per germline, CDR1 LNHDA and CDR2 SQIVND (reference sequence).

The J gene is TRBJ1-5, the V gene TRBV20-1, with unresolved D. Germline CDR1 and CDR2: DFQATT and SNEGSKA (reference sequence). CDR3 length: 14 amino acids. V was trimmed by 6 bases and J by 11 bases, leaving 23 bases between them. As DNA, the CDR3 is TGCAGTGCGAGTCCCGGGCCGGGGATCTTTTCCCAGCATTTT. It is translated as CSASPGPGIFSQHF.

The CDR3 bases are TGTGCCAGCAGCCGCAGTAGCGGAGCCAACTACGAGCAGTACTTC. Its protein is CASSRSSGANYEQYF. The chain combines TRBV14 with TRBJ2-7; tentatively, D is TRBD2 (6 bases). The CDR3 spans 15 residues. Trimming left V 4 bases short and J 3 bases short, with 16 bases between. Germline V gives CDR1 SGHDN, CDR2 FVKESK.

The chain carries TRBV15 and TRBJ2-7, with TRBD2 matching 8 bases. Germline loops: CDR1 LNHNV, CDR2 YYDKDF (reference sequence). Trimming cost V 0 bases and J 1 base; bases outside gene matches: 5. The CDR3 runs to 16 residues. CDR3 DNA sequence: TGTGCCACCAGCAGAGATTCTGGGACTAGGTCCTACGAGCAGTACTTC. Amino acid sequence: CATSRDSGTRSYEQYF. Full variable domain (missing parts from reference TRBV15 and TRBJ2-7): DAMVIQNPRYQVTQFGKPVTLSCSQTLNHNVMYWYQQKSSQAPKLLFHYYDKDFNNEADTPDNFQSRRPNTSFCFLDIRSPGLGDTAMYLCATSRDSGTRSYEQYFGPGTRLTVT.

This clone was picked up one time. V usage is TRBV4-3 and J usage is TRBJ1-4, with 7 bases identical to TRBD1. The CDR3 is 15 amino acids. Germline V gene data show CDR1 as LGHNA and CDR2 as YSLEER. Trimming at V came to 3 bases and at J to 5 bases, leaving 6 bases not matched to a gene. The chain's CDR3 is CASSHEGQTNEKLFF. Written as DNA, the CDR3 is TGCGCCAGCAGCCACGAGGGACAGACAAATGAAAAACTGTTTTTT.

The chain uses TRBV28 and TRBJ1-4, with 7 bases matching TRBD1. Germline CDR1 and CDR2: MDHEN and SYDVKM. J gave up 3 bases and V 5 bases, and 6 bases lay outside the gene matches. CDR3 length: 15 amino acids. The CDR3 protein is CASSLEDRSNEKLFF. Written as DNA, the CDR3 is TGTGCCAGCAGTCTTGAGGACAGGTCTAATGAAAAACTGTTTTTT.

The gene calls are TRBV19 and TRBJ1-1, with TRBD1 matching over 10 bases. There are 11 residues in the CDR3. V was clipped by 8 bases and J by 10 bases; unmatched bases: 4. In germline, CDR1 is LNHDA, CDR2 SQIVND (reference sequence). CDR3 sequence: CASDRDRGAFF. Written as DNA, the CDR3 is TGTGCCAGTGACCGGGACAGGGGAGCTTTCTTT.

The rearrangement uses TRBV20-1 and TRBJ2-1, with 7 bases that match TRBD1. Germline V CDR1 and CDR2: DFQATT, SNEGSKA (reference sequence). The V gene end was trimmed by 3 bases and the J gene end by 6 bases; junction bases not matched to a gene: 11. The CDR3 runs to 15 residues. The CDR3 DNA sequence: TGCAGTGCTAGTCGTATAGGGGGCCTGTTCAATGAGCAGTTCTTC. This gives the protein CSASRIGGLFNEQFF.

The chain is built from TRBV28 and TRBJ1-1, with a weak D call TRBD1 (6 bases). Germline values: CDR1 MDHEN, CDR2 SYDVKM. The CDR3 runs to 14 residues. Trimming cost V 2 bases and J 3 bases, with 10 bases left between them. The chain's CDR3 is CASSLGQGHTEAFF. CDR3 DNA: TGTGCCAGCAGTTTAGGGCAGGGGCACACTGAAGCTTTCTTT.

This chain connects TRBV2 to TRBJ2-3, with 9 nucleotides matching TRBD1. The J segment lost 4 bases and the V segment lost 7 bases, leaving 9 bases of the junction unmatched. The V gene's germline CDR1 is SNHLY and CDR2 FYNNEI. The CDR3 has 15 residues. CDR3 protein: CASKQQGATADTQYF. DNA for the CDR3: TGTGCCAGCAAGCAACAGGGGGCGACGGCAGATACGCAGTATTTT.

The gene calls are TRBV7-9 and TRBJ2-1; 10 nucleotides agree with TRBD2. Germline V gives CDR1 SEHNR, CDR2 FQNEAQ (reference sequence). J gave up 9 bases and V 4 bases, and 18 bases lay outside the gene matches. The CDR3 is 18 amino acids. The CDR3 reads CASSSTASGSSITSEQFF. In DNA, the CDR3 is TGTGCCAGCAGCTCTACGGCTAGCGGGAGTAGTATCACTAGTGAGCAGTTCTTC.

This clone is a singleton in its sample. The rearrangement joins TRBV4-1 to TRBJ2-7; TRBD1 aligns across 7 bases. V lost 3 bases, J lost 3 bases, and 5 bases stayed unmatched. There are 14 residues in the CDR3. Germline V gene lookup returns CDR1 MGHRA and CDR2 YSYEKL. CDR3 coding DNA: TGCGCCAGCAGCCACCCACAGGGGAGCTACGAGCAGTACTTC. It is translated as CASSHPQGSYEQYF.

The chain employs TRBV7-9 and TRBJ1-4; D not certain. The CDR3 is 15 amino acids. Deletions cut 5 bases from V and 6 bases from J, with 16 bases between. Germline CDR1 is SEHNR and CDR2 is FQNEAQ (reference sequence). Here the CDR3 DNA reads TGTGCCAGCAGCCCAAAACGCCTCGGGGATGAAAAACTGTTTTTT. Its translation: CASSPKRLGDEKLFF.